The 8 T cell receptor beta chains in this list originate from one sample, sequenced in a study of immune evolution from preneoplasia to lung adenocarcinoma (dated by TCRdb to about 2021). The receptor library was made with the immunoSEQ multiplex PCR assay. TCRdb carries this immuneACCESS record with in-frame sequences only. Its versions omit some clonotypes, under half of them owing to an unresolved V gene in the studies checked, with the rest unexplained. The sample has about 26,000 clones on record, roughly 70% of them singletons. The ten most abundant clones make up about 6% of the sample. The sample comprised FFPE invasive lung adenocarcinoma tissue. The cell subset or site label here, explained by the study, means: frankly invasive lung adenocarcinoma (ADC). Receptors were obtained from a person between 55 and 69 years old with invasive lung adenocarcinoma. Some clones in this sample may be carry-over from other donors' samples.

This clone was detected a few times. The V call is TRBV7-2, the J call TRBJ2-2, with TRBD2 matching 7 bases. Germline V lookup: CDR1 SGHTA, CDR2 FQGNSA. V gave up 8 bases and J gave up 6 bases; unmatched junction bases: 6. The CDR3 spans 13 residues. As DNA, the CDR3 is TGTGCCAGCCGGGGGGTCGGCGCCGGGGAGCTGTTTTTT. As protein: CASRGVGAGELFF.

Here the CDR3 DNA reads TGTGCCAGCAGCACACTAGCGGGAGGGCTTTATGACCAAGAGACCCAGTACTTC. Translated: CASSTLAGGLYDQETQYF. The chain joins TRBV7-8 to TRBJ2-5, with 13 bases aligning to TRBD2. Trimming removed 5 bases from V and 0 bases from J; junction bases left unmatched: 9. CDR3 size: 18 residues. CDR1 and CDR2 from the germline V gene are SGHVS and FQNEAQ.

The chain recombines TRBV7-2 with TRBJ2-3; possibly TRBD1 for D (6 bases). Germline V lookup: CDR1 SGHTA, CDR2 FQGNSA. This CDR3 is 16 amino acids long. V lost 5 bases, J lost 1 base, and 16 bases lay in between. CDR3: CASSLLTAGGTDTQYF. The CDR3 bases are TGTGCCAGCAGCCTACTCACGGCAGGGGGCACAGATACGCAGTATTTT.

Notes on this clone: Additional DNA sequences in this sample encode the identical CDR3. This chain links TRBV7-9 with TRBJ2-7, with unresolved D. This CDR3 region has 12 residues. Germline values: CDR1 SEHNR, CDR2 FQNEAQ (reference sequence). The ends were cut back, 1 base at V and 6 bases at J, with 7 bases in the middle. The CDR3 spells CASSLVAGEQYF. CDR3 bases: TGTGCCAGCAGCTTAGTTGCCGGCGAGCAGTACTTC.

In this sample, this clone turned up once. The gene calls are TRBV11-2 and TRBJ2-1; no firm D call. The germline V and J ends were trimmed by 3 bases and 7 bases, with 16 bases remaining between them. Germline loops: CDR1 SGHAT, CDR2 FQNNGV. The CDR3 runs to 15 residues. For the CDR3, the DNA is TGTGCCAGCAGCTTCCTACTTACTCAACTTAATGAGCAGTTCTTC. This translates into CASSFLLTQLNEQFF.

V usage is TRBV21-1 and J usage is TRBJ2-3; the table assigns TRBD1, which was not confirmed against the DNA. TRBV21-1 is a pseudogene. There are 16 residues in the CDR3. The DNA of the CDR3 is TGTGCCAGCTGTCCAGGGTCTTGGGTGGCCACAGATACGCAGTATTTT. Its protein product is CASCPGSWVATDTQYF.

In its sample, this clone was seen a few times. The V gene is TRBV15, the J gene TRBJ2-6; maybe TRBD1 (6 bases). The CDR3 sequence is 16 residues long. The V gene lost 0 bases and the J gene lost 4 bases, with 10 bases spanning the gap. CDR1 and CDR2 from the germline V gene are LNHNV and YYDKDF (reference sequence). CDR3 coding DNA: TGTGCCACCAGCAGAGATCAGGGGAGCGGGGCCAACGTCCTGACTTTC. Translation: CATSRDQGSGANVLTF.

This chain uses TRBV11-3 with TRBJ1-4, with TRBD1 identical over 7 bases. CDR1 and CDR2 (germline): SGHNT, YENEEA. The CDR3 is 15 amino acids. The V gene end was trimmed by 5 bases and the J gene end by 4 bases; junction bases not matched to a gene: 7. CDR3 amino acids: CASSHGDRDNEKLFF. In nucleotides, the CDR3 is TGTGCCAGCAGCCACGGAGACAGGGATAATGAAAAACTGTTTTTT.